The rows below give T cell receptor beta chains drawn from one sample of a study of neurological immune-mediated disorders. From the 5' RACE reads, TCRdb called clonotypes with MiXCR, one entry per CDR3 protein. The data hold about 66,000 distinct CDR3 sequences, with roughly 9.8% observed a single time. Sequences were obtained from PBMCs. The receptors were sampled from a man younger than 40 in good health. CDR3s include the opening cysteine and the closing phenylalanine or tryptophan. The order of the fields is J gene, V gene, clone size, D gene, CDR3 DNA, CDR3 protein. The D gene is left open where the match is weak. Only some rows state a clone size, as once, few, many or a class for expanded clones.

>TRBJ2-1|TRBV4-1|many|NA
TGCGCCAGCAGCCAAGATTTGGCAAGCTACAATGAGCAGTTCTTC
CASSQDLASYNEQFF
>TRBJ1-3|TRBV7-8|many|TRBD1
TGTGCCAGCAGCCCGCGACAGGGCCCTGGAAACACCATATATTTT
CASSPRQGPGNTIYF
>TRBJ2-6|TRBV5-1|many|TRBD1
TGCGCCAGCAGCTCCCTACCACAGGGGGGCCCCTCTGGGGCCAACGTCCTGACTTTC
CASSSLPQGGPSGANVLTF
>TRBJ2-7|TRBV14|few|NA
TGTGCTTCGGGGGACTCACCGCACGAGCAGTACTTC
CASGDSPHEQYF
>TRBJ1-2|TRBV7-3|many|NA
TGTGCCAGCAGCCTTGGATTGGCCAGTGGCTACACCTTC
CASSLGLASGYTF
>TRBJ2-7|TRBV9|many|TRBD1
TGTGCCAGCAGCAATCGGACAGGGATCTTTGCCTACGAGCAGTACTTC
CASSNRTGIFAYEQYF
>TRBJ2-7|TRBV7-9|many|TRBD1
TGTGCCAGCAGCTTAGGGCTTTCCGGGACAGGGGCCTACGAGCAGTACTTC
CASSLGLSGTGAYEQYF
>TRBJ1-2|TRBV9|many|TRBD1
TGTGCCAGCAGCGTCGGACAGGGAGTAATCGCCTTC
CASSVGQGVIAF
>TRBJ1-6|TRBV27|many|NA
TGTGCCAGCAGTTTATCCCGGCTCGTCGATAATTCACCCCTCCACTTT
CASSLSRLVDNSPLHF
>TRBJ2-7|TRBV4-1|once|NA
TGCGCCAGCAGCCAAGATGCCAGTATCAACGAGCAGTACTTC
CASSQDASINEQYF
>TRBJ2-7|TRBV20-1|many|NA
TGCAGTGCTCGACAGCGGCCTGGCTCCTACGAGCAGTACTTC
CSARQRPGSYEQYF
>TRBJ1-4|TRBV20-1|many|NA
TGCAGTGCTAGCAGGGGTCGCGAAAAACTGTTTTTT
CSASRGREKLFF
>TRBJ2-1|TRBV5-1|many|TRBD2
TGCGCCAGCAGCTTGGTTTTCCCGACTAGCGGGAGGGACAATGAGCAGTTCTTC
CASSLVFPTSGRDNEQFF
>TRBJ2-3|TRBV28|many|NA
TGTGCCAGCAACCAGGCGGCCATCACTTGGACTAGCACAGATACGCAGTATTTT
CASNQAAITWTSTDTQYF
>TRBJ1-1|TRBV28|many|NA
TGTGCCAGCAGTTTTGAGAGGGCTCACACTGAAGCTTTCTTT
CASSFERAHTEAFF
>TRBJ2-1|TRBV29-1|many|NA
TGCAGCGTGAGGGGGGGTGAGGGCTCCTACAATGAGCAGTTCTTC
CSVRGGEGSYNEQFF
>TRBJ2-1|TRBV20-1|many|TRBD2
TGCAGTGCTAGCCCTTGGGGCGGGAGGCCCAATGAGCAGTTCTTC
CSASPWGGRPNEQFF
>TRBJ2-7|TRBV7-2|many|TRBD1
TGTGCCAGCAGCCTGACATGGGACAGCTCCTTCTACGAGCAGTACTTC
CASSLTWDSSFYEQYF
>TRBJ2-7|TRBV2|many|NA
TGTGCCAGCAGTGAAGAGACGTCCTTCGGCGAGCAGTACTTC
CASSEETSFGEQYF
>TRBJ2-1|TRBV28|many|TRBD2
TGTGCCAGCAGTGCCCCGGGAGGGGGGCCCTCCTACAATGAGCAGTTCTTC
CASSAPGGGPSYNEQFF
>TRBJ2-7|TRBV29-1|NA|TRBD2
TGCAGCGTTAGGTCTAGCGGGTCCTACGAGCAGTACTTC
CSVRSSGSYEQYF
>TRBJ2-7|TRBV27|many|TRBD2
TGTGCCAGCAGTTCACAAGCGGGAGCCTCCTACGAGCAGTACTTC
CASSSQAGASYEQYF
>TRBJ2-3|TRBV10-1|many|TRBD2
TGCGCCAGCACTAGCGGGAGCACAGATACGCAGTATTTT
CASTSGSTDTQYF
>TRBJ1-1|TRBV3-1|NA|NA
TGTGCCAGCAGCCAAGGGGGCCATCGGAGCACTGAAGCTTTCTTT
CASSQGGHRSTEAFF
>TRBJ2-5|TRBV2|many|NA
TGTGCCAGCAGTGAAGAGGTGCGATACGAGACCCAGTACTTC
CASSEEVRYETQYF
>TRBJ1-1|TRBV12-3/TRBV12-4|many|NA
TGTGCCAGCAGTTTCGTGGCGATGAACACTGAAGCTTTCTTT
CASSFVAMNTEAFF
>TRBJ2-3|TRBV5-1|many|TRBD1
TGCGCCAGCTACCAGTCAGGGGGCATCGGCACAGATACGCAGTATTTT
CASYQSGGIGTDTQYF
>TRBJ2-6|TRBV12-3/TRBV12-4|many|NA
TGTGCCAGCAGTTCTGGGGCCAACGTCCTGACTTTC
CASSSGANVLTF
>TRBJ2-3|TRBV18|many|TRBD1
TGTGCCAGCTCGGACAGGGTAAACCCTCAAGGGCTGCAGTATTTT
CASSDRVNPQGLQYF
>TRBJ1-5|TRBV12-3/TRBV12-4|many|NA
TGTGCCAGCAGTTTGAGGGGCGTAAATAGCAATCAGCCCCAGCATTTT
CASSLRGVNSNQPQHF
>TRBJ2-5|TRBV6-6|few|TRBD1
TGTGCCAGCACTTCTAGCCTAGGGGGCGCTTCCAACTTC
CASTSSLGGASNF
>TRBJ1-2|TRBV4-2|many|TRBD1
TGTGCCAGCAGCCCCGGATTATTACAGGGGACTGGCTACACCTTC
CASSPGLLQGTGYTF
>TRBJ2-1|TRBV7-9|many|TRBD1
TGTGCCAGCAGCTTAGCTGGGACAGCCTACTACAATGAGCAGTTCTTC
CASSLAGTAYYNEQFF
>TRBJ2-1|TRBV6-5|many|NA
TGTGCCAGCAGTCCTAGCTTCACCGCTATATATTACAATGAGCAGTTCTTC
CASSPSFTAIYYNEQFF
>TRBJ1-1|TRBV29-1|many|NA
TGCAGCGCCACCGGGGGACACCGAACTGAAGCTTTCTTT
CSATGGHRTEAFF
>TRBJ1-3|TRBV4-1|many|NA
TGCGCCAGCAGCCAACCCTCCGGGTCGGACACCGACTCTGGAAACACCATATATTTT
CASSQPSGSDTDSGNTIYF
>TRBJ2-1|TRBV5-1|many|NA
TGCGCCAGCAGCACTAACCGACAGCTATCCTACAATGAGCAGTTCTTC
CASSTNRQLSYNEQFF
>TRBJ2-4|TRBV10-3|few|NA
TGTGCCCCGCCCTATCACATTCAGTACTTC
CAPPYHIQYF
>TRBJ1-2|TRBV21-1|many|NA
TGTGCCAGCAGCACCAAAAGACAGGGCTATGGCTACACCTTC
CASSTKRQGYGYTF
>TRBJ2-5|TRBV20-1|few|NA
TGCAGTGCTAGAGATGGCAGAGAACAAGAGACCCAGTACTTC
CSARDGREQETQYF
>TRBJ1-5|TRBV12-3/TRBV12-4|NA|NA
TGTGCCAGCAGCCTTCCGGGGGCAGGCAATCAGCCCCAGCATTTT
CASSLPGAGNQPQHF
>TRBJ2-1|TRBV5-6|many|TRBD1
TGTGCCAGCAGCGAACTTGGGACAGGGGGGAATGAGCAGTTCTTC
CASSELGTGGNEQFF
>TRBJ2-5|TRBV5-1|many|NA
TGCGCCAGCAGCTTGGAAGGCGTTGTGACCCAGTACTTC
CASSLEGVVTQYF